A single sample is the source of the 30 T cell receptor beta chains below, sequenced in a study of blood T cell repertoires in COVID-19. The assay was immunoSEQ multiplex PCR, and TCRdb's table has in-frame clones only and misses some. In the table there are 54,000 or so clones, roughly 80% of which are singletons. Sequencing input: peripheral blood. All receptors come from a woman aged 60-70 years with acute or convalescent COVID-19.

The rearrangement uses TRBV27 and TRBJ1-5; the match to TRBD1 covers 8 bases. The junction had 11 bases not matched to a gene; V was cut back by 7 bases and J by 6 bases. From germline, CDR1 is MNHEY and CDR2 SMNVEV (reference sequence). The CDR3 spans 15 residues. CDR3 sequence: CASKTDRGRGQPQHF. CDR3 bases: TGTGCCAGCAAAACAGACAGGGGAAGGGGTCAGCCCCAGCATTTT.

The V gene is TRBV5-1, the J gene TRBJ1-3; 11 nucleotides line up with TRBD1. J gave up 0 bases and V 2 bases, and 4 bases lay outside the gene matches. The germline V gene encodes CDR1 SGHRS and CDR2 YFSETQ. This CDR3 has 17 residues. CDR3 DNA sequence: TGCGCCAGCAGCTTCGGACAGGGGGCCCTCTCTGGAAACACCATATATTTT. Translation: CASSFGQGALSGNTIYF.

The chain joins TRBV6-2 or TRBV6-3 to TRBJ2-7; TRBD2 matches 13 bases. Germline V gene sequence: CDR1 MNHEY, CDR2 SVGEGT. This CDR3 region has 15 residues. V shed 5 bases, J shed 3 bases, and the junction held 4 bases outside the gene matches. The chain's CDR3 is CASSAGLAGYYEQYF. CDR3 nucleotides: TGTGCCAGCAGTGCGGGACTAGCGGGGTACTACGAGCAGTACTTC.

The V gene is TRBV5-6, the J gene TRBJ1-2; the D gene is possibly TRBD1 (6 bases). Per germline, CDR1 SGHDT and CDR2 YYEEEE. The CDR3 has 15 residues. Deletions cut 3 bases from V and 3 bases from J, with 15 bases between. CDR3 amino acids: CASSYVRGVHYGYTF. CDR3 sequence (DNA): TGTGCCAGCAGCTACGTCAGGGGAGTACACTATGGCTACACCTTC.

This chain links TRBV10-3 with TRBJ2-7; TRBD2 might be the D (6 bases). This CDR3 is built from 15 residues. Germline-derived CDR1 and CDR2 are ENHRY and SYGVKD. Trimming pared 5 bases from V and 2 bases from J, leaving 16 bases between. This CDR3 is CAISHDSGGAYEQYF. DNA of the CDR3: TGTGCCATCAGTCACGATAGTGGCGGGGCCTACGAGCAGTACTTC.

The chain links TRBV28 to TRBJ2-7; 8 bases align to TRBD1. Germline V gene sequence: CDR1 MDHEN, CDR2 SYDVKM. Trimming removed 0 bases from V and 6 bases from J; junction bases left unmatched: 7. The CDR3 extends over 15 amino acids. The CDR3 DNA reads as TGTGCCAGCAGTTTATGGCGGACAGGGAAGGGCGAGCAGTACTTC. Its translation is CASSLWRTGKGEQYF. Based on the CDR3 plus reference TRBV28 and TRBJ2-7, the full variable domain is DVKVTQSSRYLVKRTGEKVFLECVQDMDHENMFWYRQDPGLGLRLIYFSYDVKMKEKGDIPEGYSVSREKKERFSLILESASTNQTSMYLCASSLWRTGKGEQYFGPGTRLTVT.

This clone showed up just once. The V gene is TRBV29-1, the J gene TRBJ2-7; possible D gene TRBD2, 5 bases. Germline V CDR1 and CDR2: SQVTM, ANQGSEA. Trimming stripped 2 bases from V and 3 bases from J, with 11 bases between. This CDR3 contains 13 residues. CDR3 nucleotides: TGCAGCGTTGAAAAGGAGGTGGGCTACGAGCAGTACTTC. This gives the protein CSVEKEVGYEQYF.

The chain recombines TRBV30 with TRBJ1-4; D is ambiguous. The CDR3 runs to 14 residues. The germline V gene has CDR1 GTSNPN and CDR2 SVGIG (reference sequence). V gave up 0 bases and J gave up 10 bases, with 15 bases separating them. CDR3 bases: TGTGCCTGGAGTGTAAGCGCAGACCCTGGAAAACTGTTTTTT. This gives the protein CAWSVSADPGKLFF.

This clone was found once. The CDR3: CASSLGPGITDTQYF. CDR3 DNA: TGTGCCAGCAGCTTAGGGCCAGGGATCACAGATACGCAGTATTTT. J is TRBJ2-3 and V is TRBV11-2; weak D call: TRBD1 (5 bases). Trimming removed 1 base at V and 2 bases at J, with 10 bases between. The CDR3 extends over 15 amino acids. Germline V CDR1 and CDR2: SGHAT, FQNNGV.

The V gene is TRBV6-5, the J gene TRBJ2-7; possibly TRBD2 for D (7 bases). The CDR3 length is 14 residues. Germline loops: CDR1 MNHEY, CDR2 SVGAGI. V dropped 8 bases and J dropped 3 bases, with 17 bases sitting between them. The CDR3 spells CASGKGGAYYEQYF. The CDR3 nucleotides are TGTGCCAGCGGCAAGGGGGGGGCGTACTACGAGCAGTACTTC.

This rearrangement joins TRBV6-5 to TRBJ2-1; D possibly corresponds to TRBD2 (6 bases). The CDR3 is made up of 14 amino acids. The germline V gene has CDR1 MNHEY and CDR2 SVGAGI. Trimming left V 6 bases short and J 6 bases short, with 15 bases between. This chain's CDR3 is CASRDLRGGNEQFF. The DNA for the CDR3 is TGTGCCAGCAGAGACTTAAGGGGAGGCAATGAGCAGTTCTTC.

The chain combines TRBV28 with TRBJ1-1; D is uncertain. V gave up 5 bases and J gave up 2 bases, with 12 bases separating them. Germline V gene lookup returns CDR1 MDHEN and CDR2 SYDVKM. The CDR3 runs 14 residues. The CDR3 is CASSPHSGNTEAFF. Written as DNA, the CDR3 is TGTGCCAGCAGTCCTCATTCAGGTAACACTGAAGCTTTCTTT.

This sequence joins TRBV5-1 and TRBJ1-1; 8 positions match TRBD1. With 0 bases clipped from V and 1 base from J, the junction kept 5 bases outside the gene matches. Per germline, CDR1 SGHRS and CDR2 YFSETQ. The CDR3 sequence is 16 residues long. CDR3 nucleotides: TGCGCCAGCAGCTTGGTGCCGGGACAGGCGAACACTGAAGCTTTCTTT. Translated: CASSLVPGQANTEAFF.

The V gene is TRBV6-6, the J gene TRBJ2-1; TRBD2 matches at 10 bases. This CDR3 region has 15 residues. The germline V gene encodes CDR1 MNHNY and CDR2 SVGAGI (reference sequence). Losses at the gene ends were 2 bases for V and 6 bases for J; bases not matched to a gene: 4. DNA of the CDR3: TGTGCCAGCAGTTACGGAAGGACTAGCGGCAATGAGCAGTTCTTC. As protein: CASSYGRTSGNEQFF.

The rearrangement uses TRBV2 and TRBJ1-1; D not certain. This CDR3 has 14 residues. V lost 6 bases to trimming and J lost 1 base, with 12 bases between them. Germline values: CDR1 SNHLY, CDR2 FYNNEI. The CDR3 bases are TGTGCCAGCAGGAGGGAAAGTGGGAACACTGAAGCTTTCTTT. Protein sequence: CASRRESGNTEAFF.

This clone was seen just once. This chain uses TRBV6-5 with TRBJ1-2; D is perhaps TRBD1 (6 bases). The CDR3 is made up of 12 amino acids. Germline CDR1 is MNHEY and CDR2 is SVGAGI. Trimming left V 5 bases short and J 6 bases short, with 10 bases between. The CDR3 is CASSQQGNGYTF. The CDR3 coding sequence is TGTGCCAGCAGTCAACAGGGAAATGGCTACACCTTC.

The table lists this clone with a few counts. In nucleotides, the CDR3 is TGTGCCAGCAGCTTAGATTCAGGGGGGAACACTGAAGCTTTCTTT. Its protein is CASSLDSGGNTEAFF. The chain has TRBV11-2 and TRBJ1-1, with 7 bases matching TRBD1. Germline V gene data show CDR1 as SGHAT and CDR2 as FQNNGV. V was clipped by 0 bases and J by 1 base; unmatched bases: 2. The CDR3 has 15 amino acids.

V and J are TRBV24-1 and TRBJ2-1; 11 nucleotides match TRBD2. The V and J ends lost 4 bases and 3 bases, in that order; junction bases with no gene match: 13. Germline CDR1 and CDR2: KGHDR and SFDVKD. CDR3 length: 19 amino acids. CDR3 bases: TGTGCCACCAGTGAGTCCCCGGGACTAGCGGACCTCTTCTACAATGAGCAGTTCTTC. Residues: CATSESPGLADLFYNEQFF.

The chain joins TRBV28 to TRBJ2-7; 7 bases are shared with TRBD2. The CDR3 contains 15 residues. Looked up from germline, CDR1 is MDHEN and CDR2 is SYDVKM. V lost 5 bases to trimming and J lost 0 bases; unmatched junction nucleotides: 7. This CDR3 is CASSPPAGVSYEQYF. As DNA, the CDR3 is TGTGCCAGCAGTCCTCCTGCGGGGGTCTCCTACGAGCAGTACTTC. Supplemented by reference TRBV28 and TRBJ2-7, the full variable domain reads DVKVTQSSRYLVKRTGEKVFLECVQDMDHENMFWYRQDPGLGLRLIYFSYDVKMKEKGDIPEGYSVSREKKERFSLILESASTNQTSMYLCASSPPAGVSYEQYFGPGTRLTVT.

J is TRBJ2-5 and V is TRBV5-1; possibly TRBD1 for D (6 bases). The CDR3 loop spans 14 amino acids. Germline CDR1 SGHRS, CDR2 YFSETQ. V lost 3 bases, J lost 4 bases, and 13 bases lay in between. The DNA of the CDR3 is TGCGCCAGCAGCTCAGTAGAAGGGGGAGAGACCCAGTACTTC. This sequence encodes CASSSVEGGETQYF.

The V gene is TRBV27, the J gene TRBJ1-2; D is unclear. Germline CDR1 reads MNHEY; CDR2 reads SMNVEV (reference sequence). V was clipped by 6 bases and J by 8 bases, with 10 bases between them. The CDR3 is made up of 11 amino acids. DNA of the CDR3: TGTGCCAGCAGGTCGCGCTTGGGCTACACCTTC. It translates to CASRSRLGYTF.

The CDR3 loop reads CASRKGWDTQYF. The CDR3 bases are TGTGCCAGCAGAAAGGGGTGGGATACGCAGTATTTT. The chain recombines TRBV12-3 or TRBV12-4 with TRBJ2-3; D might be TRBD1 (5 bases). CDR3 length: 12 residues. Trimming left V 6 bases short and J 6 bases short, with 10 bases between.

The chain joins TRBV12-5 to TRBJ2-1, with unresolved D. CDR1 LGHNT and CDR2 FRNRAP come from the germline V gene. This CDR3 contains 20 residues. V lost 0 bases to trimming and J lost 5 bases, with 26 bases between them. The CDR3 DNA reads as TGTGCTAGTGGTTTGGTACGAATTGGCGGTAGGCGACTTCAACACAATGAGCAGTTCTTC. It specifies CASGLVRIGGRRLQHNEQFF. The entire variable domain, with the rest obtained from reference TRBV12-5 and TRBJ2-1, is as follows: DARVTQTPRHKVTEMGQEVTMRCQPILGHNTVFWYRQTMMQGLELLAYFRNRAPLDDSGMPKDRFSAEMPDATLATLKIQPSEPRDSAVYFCASGLVRIGGRRLQHNEQFFGPGTRLTVL.

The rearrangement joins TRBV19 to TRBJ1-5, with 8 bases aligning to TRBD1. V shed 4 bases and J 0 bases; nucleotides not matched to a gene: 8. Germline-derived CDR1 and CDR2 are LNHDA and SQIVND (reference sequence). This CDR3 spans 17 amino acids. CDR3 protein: CASSKGTGRSSNQPQHF. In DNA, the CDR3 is TGTGCCAGTAGTAAGGGGACAGGACGATCTAGCAATCAGCCCCAGCATTTT.

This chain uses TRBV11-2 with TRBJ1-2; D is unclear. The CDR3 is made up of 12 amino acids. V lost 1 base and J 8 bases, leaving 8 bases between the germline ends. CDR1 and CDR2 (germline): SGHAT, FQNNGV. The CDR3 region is CASSLGGVGYTF. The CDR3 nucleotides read TGTGCCAGCAGCTTAGGCGGCGTCGGCTACACCTTC.

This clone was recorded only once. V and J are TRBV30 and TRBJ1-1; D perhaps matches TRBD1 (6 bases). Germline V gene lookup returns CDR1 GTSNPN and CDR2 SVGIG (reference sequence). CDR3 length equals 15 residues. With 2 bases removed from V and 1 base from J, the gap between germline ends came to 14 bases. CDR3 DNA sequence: TGTGCCTGGAGTCAAAAAGGGGGTGGGAACACTGAAGCTTTCTTT. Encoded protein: CAWSQKGGGNTEAFF.

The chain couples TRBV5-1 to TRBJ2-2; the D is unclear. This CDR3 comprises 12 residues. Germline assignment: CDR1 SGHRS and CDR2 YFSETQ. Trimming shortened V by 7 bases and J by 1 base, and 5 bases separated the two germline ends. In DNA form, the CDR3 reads TGCGCCAGCTTCCAGAACACCGGGGAGCTGTTTTTT. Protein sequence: CASFQNTGELFF.

CDR3: CASSVLASGRDTQYF. In nucleotides, the CDR3 is TGTGCCAGCAGCGTTTTAGCTAGCGGGAGGGATACGCAGTATTTT. V usage is TRBV9 and J usage is TRBJ2-3; TRBD2 agrees at 11 bases. Germline-derived CDR1 and CDR2 are SGDLS and YYNGEE. Germline trimming cut 2 bases from V and 6 bases from J; bases unmatched to any gene: 5. CDR3 length: 15 amino acids.

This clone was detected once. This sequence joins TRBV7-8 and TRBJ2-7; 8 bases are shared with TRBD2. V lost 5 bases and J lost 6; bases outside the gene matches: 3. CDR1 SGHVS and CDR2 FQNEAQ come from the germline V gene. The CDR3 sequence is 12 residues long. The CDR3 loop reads CASSRAGGEQYF. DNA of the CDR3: TGTGCCAGCAGCCGCGCGGGGGGCGAGCAGTACTTC.

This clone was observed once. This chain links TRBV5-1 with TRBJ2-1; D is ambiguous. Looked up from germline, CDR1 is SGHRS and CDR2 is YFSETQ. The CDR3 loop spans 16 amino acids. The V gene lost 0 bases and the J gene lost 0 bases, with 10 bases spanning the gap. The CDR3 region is CASSLDPGSSYNEQFF. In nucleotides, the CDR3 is TGCGCCAGCAGCTTGGACCCTGGCAGCTCCTACAATGAGCAGTTCTTC.